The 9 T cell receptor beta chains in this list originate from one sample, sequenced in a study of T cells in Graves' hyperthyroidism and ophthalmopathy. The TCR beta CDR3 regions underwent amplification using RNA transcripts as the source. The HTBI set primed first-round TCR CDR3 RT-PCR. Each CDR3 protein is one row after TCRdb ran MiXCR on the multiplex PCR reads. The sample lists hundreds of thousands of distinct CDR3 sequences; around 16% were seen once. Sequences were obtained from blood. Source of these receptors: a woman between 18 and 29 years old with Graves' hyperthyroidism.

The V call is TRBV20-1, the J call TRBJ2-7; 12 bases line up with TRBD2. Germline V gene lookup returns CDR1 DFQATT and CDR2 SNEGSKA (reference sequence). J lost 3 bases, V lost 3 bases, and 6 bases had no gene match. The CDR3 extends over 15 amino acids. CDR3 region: CSASNRGLAGYEQYF. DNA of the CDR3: TGCAGTGCTAGCAATAGGGGACTAGCGGGCTACGAGCAGTACTTC.

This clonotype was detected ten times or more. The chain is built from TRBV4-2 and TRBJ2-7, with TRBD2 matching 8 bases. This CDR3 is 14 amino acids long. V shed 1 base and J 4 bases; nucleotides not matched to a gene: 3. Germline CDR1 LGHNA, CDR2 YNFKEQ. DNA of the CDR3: TGTGCCAGCAGCCAAGGCCGGGAGGGGTACGAGCAGTACTTC. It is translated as CASSQGREGYEQYF.

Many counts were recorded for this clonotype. For the CDR3, the DNA is TGCAGTGCTAGAGGGGTTGGGGGGGCAAGCTCCTACGAGCAGTACTTC. Amino acid sequence: CSARGVGGASSYEQYF. The gene calls are TRBV20-1 and TRBJ2-7; tentative D call: TRBD2 (7 bases). Per the germline V gene, CDR1 is DFQATT and CDR2 is SNEGSKA (reference sequence). Trimming took 1 base from V and 0 from J, leaving 16 bases between them. The CDR3 has 16 amino acids.

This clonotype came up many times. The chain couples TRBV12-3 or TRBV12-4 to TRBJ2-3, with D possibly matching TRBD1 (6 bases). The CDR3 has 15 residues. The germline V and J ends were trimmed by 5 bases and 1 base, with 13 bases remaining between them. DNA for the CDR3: TGTGCCAGCAGTCCTCCTGGGGGCCGCACAGATACGCAGTATTTT. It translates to CASSPPGGRTDTQYF.

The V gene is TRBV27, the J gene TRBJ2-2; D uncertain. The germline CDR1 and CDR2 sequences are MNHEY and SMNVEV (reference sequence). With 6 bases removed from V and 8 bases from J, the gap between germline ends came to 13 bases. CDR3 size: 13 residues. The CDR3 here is CASRPGRLGELFF. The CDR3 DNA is TGTGCCAGCAGACCGGGCCGCCTAGGGGAGCTGTTTTTT.

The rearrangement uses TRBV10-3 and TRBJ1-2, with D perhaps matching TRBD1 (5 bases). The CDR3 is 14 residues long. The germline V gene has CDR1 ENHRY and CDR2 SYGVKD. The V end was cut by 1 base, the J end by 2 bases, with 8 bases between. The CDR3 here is CAISEYGANYGYTF. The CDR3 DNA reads TGTGCCATCAGTGAGTATGGGGCCAACTATGGCTACACCTTC.

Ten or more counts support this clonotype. The CDR3 spells CAWDRGGYGTDTQYF. The CDR3 bases are TGTGCCTGGGACAGGGGAGGATACGGCACAGATACGCAGTATTTT. This sequence joins TRBV30 and TRBJ2-3; 8 bases align to TRBD1. The V gene end was trimmed by 5 bases and the J gene end by 1 base; junction bases not matched to a gene: 8. There are 15 residues in the CDR3. Germline V gene lookup returns CDR1 GTSNPN and CDR2 SVGIG (reference sequence). Based on the CDR3 plus reference TRBV30 and TRBJ2-3, the full variable domain is SQTIHQWPATLVQPVGSPLSLECTVEGTSNPNLYWYRQAAGRGLQLLFYSVGIGQISSEVPQNLSASRPQDRQFILSSKKLLLSDSGFYLCAWDRGGYGTDTQYFGPGTRLTVL.

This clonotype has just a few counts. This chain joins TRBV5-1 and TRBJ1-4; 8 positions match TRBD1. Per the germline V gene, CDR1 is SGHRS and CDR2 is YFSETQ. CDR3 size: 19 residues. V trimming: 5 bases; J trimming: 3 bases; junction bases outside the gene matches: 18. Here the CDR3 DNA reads TGCGCCAGCAGAAAAATTCCTGGCGGACAGGGTCTTTCTAATGAAAAACTGTTTTTT. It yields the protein CASRKIPGGQGLSNEKLFF.

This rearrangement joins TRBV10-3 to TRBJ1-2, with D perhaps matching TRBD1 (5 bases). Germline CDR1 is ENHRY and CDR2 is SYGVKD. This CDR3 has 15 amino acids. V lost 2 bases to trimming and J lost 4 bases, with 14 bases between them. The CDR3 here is CAISEASTEVYGYTF. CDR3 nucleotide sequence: TGTGCCATCAGTGAGGCCTCGACAGAAGTCTATGGCTACACCTTC.